The rows below give T cell receptor beta chains drawn from one sample of a study of blood T cell repertoires in COVID-19. Using immunoSEQ multiplex PCR, the repertoire was profiled, and TCRdb retains in-frame clones only, with some absent. This sample carries fewer than 350,000 clones, about 86% of them seen once, and the ten largest clones take more than 10%. The material sequenced was peripheral blood. All receptors derive from a woman in her thirties with COVID-19, enrolled during active disease. CDR3s include the opening cysteine and the closing phenylalanine or tryptophan. D genes are given only for firm matches. Size tells how often a clone was seen (once, few, many) or the class of an expanded clone, and some rows leave it out.

d_call	clone_size	v_call	j_call	cdr3_aa	cdr3_nt
-	many	TRBV2	TRBJ1-2	CASSRNREYGYTF	TGTGCCAGCAGTCGTAACAGGGAATATGGCTACACCTTC
-	-	TRBV11-3	TRBJ2-3	CASSVSGWDTQYF	TGTGCCAGCAGCGTATCAGGGTGGGATACGCAGTATTTT
TRBD1	-	TRBV7-9	TRBJ1-2	CASRLPGQGDGYTF	TGTGCCAGCAGATTACCGGGACAGGGTGATGGCTACACCTTC
TRBD1	-	TRBV25-1	TRBJ2-3	CASSWTGGADTQYF	TGTGCCAGCAGTTGGACAGGGGGCGCAGATACGCAGTATTTT
TRBD2	-	TRBV5-6	TRBJ2-5	CASSDLLGPGLAGQETQYF	TGTGCCAGCAGCGATCTCCTTGGTCCGGGACTAGCGGGGCAAGAGACCCAGTACTTC
TRBD1	-	TRBV10-1	TRBJ2-1	CASGQGVSNEQFF	TGCGCCAGCGGACAGGGGGTTAGCAATGAGCAGTTCTTC
-	-	TRBV18	TRBJ2-5	CASSPGSGETQYF	TGTGCCAGCTCACCTGGGTCCGGGGAGACCCAGTACTTC
TRBD1	many	TRBV5-6	TRBJ1-2	CASSLADRGQKKGYGYTF	TGTGCCAGCAGCTTGGCGGACAGGGGGCAAAAAAAAGGCTATGGCTACACCTTC
TRBD1	-	TRBV6-6	TRBJ1-2	CASSPDGQGAGGYTF	TGTGCCAGCAGTCCCGATGGACAGGGGGCGGGTGGCTACACCTTC
TRBD2	-	TRBV18	TRBJ2-5	CASSLRLAGVQETQYF	TGTGCCAGCTCACTGCGACTAGCGGGGGTCCAAGAGACCCAGTACTTC
-	-	TRBV7-2	TRBJ1-3	CASSLGFRGTGNTIYF	TGTGCCAGCAGCTTAGGCTTCAGGGGCACTGGAAACACCATATATTTT
TRBD1	-	TRBV12-3/TRBV12-4	TRBJ2-7	CASSWTGGLEQYF	TGTGCCAGCAGCTGGACAGGGGGCCTCGAGCAGTACTTC
-	-	TRBV9	TRBJ2-2	CASSGRNTGELFF	TGTGCCAGCAGCGGTAGGAACACCGGGGAGCTGTTTTTT
-	-	TRBV28	TRBJ1-5	CASRYRDYNQPQHF	TGTGCCAGCAGGTACAGGGATTACAATCAGCCCCAGCATTTT
-	-	TRBV6-5	TRBJ2-2	CAGRGLSRELFF	TGTGCCGGACGAGGGCTATCAAGGGAGCTGTTTTTT
TRBD1	-	TRBV4-1	TRBJ2-5	CASSQGFGTGKETQYF	TGCGCCAGCAGCCAGGGGTTTGGGACAGGGAAAGAGACCCAGTACTTC
TRBD1	-	TRBV11-2	TRBJ2-4	CASSSIPGTGRGNIQYF	TGTGCCAGCAGCTCGATCCCCGGGACAGGGAGGGGAAACATTCAGTACTTC
-	-	TRBV19	TRBJ1-1	CASSIDLYTEAFF	TGTGCCAGTAGTATAGACCTCTACACTGAAGCTTTCTTT
TRBD2	-	TRBV24-1	TRBJ2-3	CATSDPAGKRTDTQYF	TGTGCCACCAGTGATCCAGCGGGGAAACGCACAGATACGCAGTATTTT
-	few	TRBV27	TRBJ2-1	CASSTQDQKGQFF	TGTGCCAGCAGTACACAGGACCAAAAGGGGCAGTTCTTC
TRBD2	-	TRBV5-1	TRBJ2-3	CASSLESGVFSSTDTQYF	TGCGCCAGCAGCTTGGAAAGCGGGGTATTCTCTAGCACAGATACGCAGTATTTT
TRBD2	many	TRBV3-1/TRBV3-2	TRBJ2-7	CASSRLTSGGGEQYF	TGTGCCAGCAGCCGACTTACTAGCGGGGGGGGCGAGCAGTACTTC
-	-	TRBV6-5	TRBJ2-7	CASSHDTGNYEQYF	TGTGCCAGCAGCCACGATACAGGGAACTACGAGCAGTACTTC
TRBD1	-	TRBV5-1	TRBJ2-5	CASSGGTGSRQETQYF	TGCGCCAGCAGCGGGGGGACAGGGTCCCGCCAAGAGACCCAGTACTTC
-	-	TRBV7-2	TRBJ2-7	CASSLQGRDREQYF	TGTGCCAGCAGCTTACAGGGCAGGGATCGCGAGCAGTACTTC
-	-	TRBV11-2	TRBJ2-7	CASSPIQVGEQYF	TGTGCCAGCAGCCCCATCCAGGTCGGCGAGCAGTACTTC
-	-	TRBV5-4	TRBJ2-3	CASSLGAVQTDTQYF	TGTGCCAGCAGCTTGGGGGCCGTCCAGACAGATACGCAGTATTTT
TRBD1	-	TRBV28	TRBJ2-7	CASSDRGRYEQYF	TGTGCCAGCAGCGACAGGGGGCGCTACGAGCAGTACTTC
TRBD1	-	TRBV25-1	TRBJ2-7	CASSRAGTGTYEQYF	TGTGCCAGCAGTCGCGCCGGGACAGGGACCTACGAGCAGTACTTC
-	-	TRBV6-6	TRBJ2-5	CASSYQAEETQYF	TGTGCCAGCAGTTACCAGGCAGAAGAGACCCAGTACTTC
TRBD2	-	TRBV3-1/TRBV3-2	TRBJ2-2	CASSHALAGNTGELFF	TGTGCCAGCAGCCACGCGTTAGCGGGGAACACCGGGGAGCTGTTTTTT
-	-	TRBV6-1	TRBJ1-4	CASSEQGWTEKLFF	TGTGCCAGCAGTGAGCAGGGCTGGACTGAAAAACTGTTTTTT
TRBD1	-	TRBV4-1	TRBJ1-2	CASSHPTGGDYGYTF	TGCGCCAGCAGCCACCCGACAGGGGGTGACTATGGCTACACCTTC
-	-	TRBV5-1	TRBJ1-5	CASSLFTGGKNQPQHF	TGCGCCAGCAGCTTGTTTACTGGGGGCAAAAATCAGCCCCAGCATTTT
TRBD1	-	TRBV27	TRBJ2-1	CASSLATGNEQFF	TGTGCCAGCAGTTTAGCGACAGGGAATGAGCAGTTCTTC